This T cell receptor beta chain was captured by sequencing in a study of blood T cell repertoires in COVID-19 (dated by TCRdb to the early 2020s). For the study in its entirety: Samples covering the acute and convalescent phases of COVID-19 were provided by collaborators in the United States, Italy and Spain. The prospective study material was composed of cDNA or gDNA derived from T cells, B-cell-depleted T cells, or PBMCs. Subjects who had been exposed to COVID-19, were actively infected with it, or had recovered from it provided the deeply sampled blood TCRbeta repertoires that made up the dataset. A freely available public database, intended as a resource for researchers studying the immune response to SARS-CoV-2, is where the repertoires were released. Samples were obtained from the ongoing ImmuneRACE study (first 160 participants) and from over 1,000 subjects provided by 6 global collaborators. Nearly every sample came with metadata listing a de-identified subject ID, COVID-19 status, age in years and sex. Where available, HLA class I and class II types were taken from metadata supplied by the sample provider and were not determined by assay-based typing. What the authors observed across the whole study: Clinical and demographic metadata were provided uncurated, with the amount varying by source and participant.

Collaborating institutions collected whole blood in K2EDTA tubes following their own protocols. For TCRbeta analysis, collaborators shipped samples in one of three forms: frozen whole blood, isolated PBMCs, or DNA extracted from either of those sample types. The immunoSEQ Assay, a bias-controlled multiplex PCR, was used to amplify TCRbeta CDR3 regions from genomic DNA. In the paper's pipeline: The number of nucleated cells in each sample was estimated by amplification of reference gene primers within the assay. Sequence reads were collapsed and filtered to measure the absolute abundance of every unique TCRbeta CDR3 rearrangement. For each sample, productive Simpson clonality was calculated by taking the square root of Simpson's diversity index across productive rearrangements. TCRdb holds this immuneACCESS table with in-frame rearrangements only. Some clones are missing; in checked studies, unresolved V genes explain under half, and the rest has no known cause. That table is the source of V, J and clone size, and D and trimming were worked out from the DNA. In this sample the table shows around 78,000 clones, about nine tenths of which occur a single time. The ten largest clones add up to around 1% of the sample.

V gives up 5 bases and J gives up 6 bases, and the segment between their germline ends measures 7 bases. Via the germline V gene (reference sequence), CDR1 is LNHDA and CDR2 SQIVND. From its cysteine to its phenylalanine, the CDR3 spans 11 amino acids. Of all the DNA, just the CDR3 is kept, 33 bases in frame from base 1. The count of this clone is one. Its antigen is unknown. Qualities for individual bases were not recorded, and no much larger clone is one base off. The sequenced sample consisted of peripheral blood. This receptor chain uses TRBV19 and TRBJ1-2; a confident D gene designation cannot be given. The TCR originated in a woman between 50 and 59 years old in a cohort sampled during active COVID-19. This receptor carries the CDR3 CASSPGDGYTF. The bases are TGTGCCAGTAGTCCCGGGGATGGCTACACCTTC.